Below, 18 T cell receptor beta chains from the same sample are listed, as sequenced in a study of shared clonotypes between healthy human individuals. Clones were read by immunoSEQ multiplex PCR, and TCRdb kept only the in-frame ones, dropping some. In the table there are millions of clones, 85% to 95% of which are singletons. The specimen was naive CD4+ T cells sorted from blood. Subset denoted: CD45RA+ positively selected. These TCRs come from a man younger than 35 in good health.

This clone was seen only once. This chain connects TRBV5-1 to TRBJ2-3, with 8 bases fitting TRBD1. This CDR3 contains 13 residues. CDR1 and CDR2 (germline): SGHRS, YFSETQ. V dropped 10 bases and J dropped 4; count of bases not matched to a gene: 8. CDR3: CAGRTGWADTQYF. The CDR3 nucleotides read TGCGCCGGAAGGACAGGGTGGGCAGATACGCAGTATTTT.

Turning to this clone: This same CDR3 is encoded by further DNA sequences in the sample. The chain uses TRBV5-1 and TRBJ2-2; D is undetermined. V lost 5 bases and J lost 0, with 5 bases in between. The V gene's germline CDR1 is SGHRS and CDR2 YFSETQ. The CDR3 spans 13 residues. DNA for the CDR3: TGCGCCAGCAGTTCAACGAACACCGGGGAGCTGTTTTTT. This translates into CASSSTNTGELFF.

The V call is TRBV4-1, the J call TRBJ2-7; 8 nucleotides agree with TRBD1. Trimming at V came to 2 bases and at J to 1 base, leaving 7 bases not matched to a gene. Germline V CDR1 and CDR2: MGHRA, YSYEKL. The CDR3 has 16 residues. The CDR3 DNA reads TGCGCCAGCAGCCAATCCGGGACAGGCAAATCCTACGAGCAGTACTTC. It is translated as CASSQSGTGKSYEQYF.

This clone was detected a few times. The rearrangement joins TRBV27 to TRBJ1-2; D not resolved. The CDR3 is 11 residues long. Germline CDR1 MNHEY, CDR2 SMNVEV (reference sequence). Trimming cost V 6 bases and J 4 bases, with 6 bases left between them. Written as DNA, the CDR3 is TGTGCCAGCAGCGGCGGCTATGGCTACACCTTC. Residues: CASSGGYGYTF.

About this clone itself: At one boundary the junction diverges from the germline segment, which might be a read error. This chain connects TRBV11-2 to TRBJ2-2; TRBD2 aligns across 9 bases. Germline V gene sequence: CDR1 SGHAT, CDR2 FQNNGV. This CDR3 comprises 15 residues. The CDR3 nucleotides read TGTGCCAGCAGTTTAGCGGGGGAGCACACCGGGGAGCTGTTTTTT. Amino acids: CASSLAGEHTGELFF.

This clone was seen just once. Other DNA sequences of this sample code for an identical CDR3. The chain joins TRBV5-1 to TRBJ1-1; D is perhaps TRBD1 (6 bases). This CDR3 is built from 14 residues. Germline V CDR1 and CDR2: SGHRS, YFSETQ. V dropped 1 base and J dropped 3 bases, with 10 bases sitting between them. CDR3 coding DNA: TGCGCCAGCAGCTTGAGGCCAGGGGACACTGAAGCTTTCTTT. Protein product: CASSLRPGDTEAFF.

The genes are TRBV27 and TRBJ2-1, with D hard to call. Per the germline V gene, CDR1 is MNHEY and CDR2 is SMNVEV (reference sequence). V was cut by 5 bases and J by 2 bases, with 13 bases left in between. The CDR3 is 15 residues long. The CDR3 sequence: CASSQNTGPYNEQFF. CDR3 sequence (DNA): TGTGCCAGCAGTCAGAACACCGGGCCCTACAATGAGCAGTTCTTC.

V is TRBV11-3 and J is TRBJ2-2, with D tentatively TRBD2 (6 bases). Between the trimmed V and J ends, which lost 5 bases and 1 base, there was a span of 11 bases. The CDR3 is 15 amino acids. Germline loops: CDR1 SGHNT, CDR2 YENEEA. The CDR3 nucleotides read TGTGCCAGCAGCCCCTGGAGGGGGAACACCGGGGAGCTGTTTTTT. It encodes CASSPWRGNTGELFF.

The chain is built from TRBV18 and TRBJ1-6; no clear D. This CDR3 has 13 residues. Germline values: CDR1 KGHSH, CDR2 LQKENI. V was clipped by 2 bases and J by 12 bases, with 11 bases between them. DNA of the CDR3: TGTGCCAGCTCACCAGGGGAGGCCGAACCCCTCCACTTT. This codes for CASSPGEAEPLHF.

This chain connects TRBV6-1 to TRBJ1-2; the match to TRBD1 covers 8 bases. Per the germline V gene, CDR1 is MNHNS and CDR2 is SASEGT. This CDR3 contains 14 residues. V gave up 5 bases and J gave up 5 bases; unmatched junction bases: 7. The CDR3 nucleotides are TGTGCCAGCAGTTCCCCGGACAGGGCTTATGGCTACACCTTC. It encodes CASSSPDRAYGYTF.

The chain recombines TRBV6-1 with TRBJ2-3; maybe TRBD1 (7 bases). Per the germline V gene, CDR1 is MNHNS and CDR2 is SASEGT. Deletions cut 6 bases from V and 5 bases from J, with 15 bases between. The CDR3 is 14 amino acids. The CDR3 nucleotides are TGTGCCAGCAGCCCGGGGGACAGCTTAGATACGCAGTATTTT. Its translation is CASSPGDSLDTQYF.

This chain joins TRBV29-1 and TRBJ2-3, with no clear D. The V end was cut by 0 bases, the J end by 4 bases, with 8 bases between. In germline, CDR1 is SQVTM, CDR2 ANQGSEA. This CDR3 has 13 residues. The CDR3 spells CSVEEAAADTQYF. Here the CDR3 DNA reads TGCAGCGTTGAAGAGGCAGCCGCAGATACGCAGTATTTT.

V gene TRBV12-5 combines with J gene TRBJ2-5, with 7 bases aligning to TRBD1. Germline V gene sequence: CDR1 LGHNT, CDR2 FRNRAP. This CDR3 comprises 14 residues. Trimming at V came to 2 bases and at J to 4 bases, leaving 4 bases not matched to a gene. The CDR3 loop reads CASGLTGVIETQYF. The CDR3 coding sequence is TGTGCTAGTGGTTTGACAGGGGTAATAGAGACCCAGTACTTC.

The V call is TRBV30, the J call TRBJ2-5; D is perhaps TRBD1 (5 bases). The length of the CDR3 is 13 residues. Deletions cut 2 bases from V and 5 bases from J, with 12 bases between. The germline V gene has CDR1 GTSNPN and CDR2 SVGIG (reference sequence). The CDR3 nucleotides are TGTGCCTGGAGTCAGGGTGTGCTGGAGACCCAGTACTTC. Encoded protein: CAWSQGVLETQYF.

The J gene is TRBJ2-1, the V gene TRBV6-5, with a possible D match to TRBD1 (6 bases). There are 16 residues in the CDR3. Trimming cost V 4 bases and J 0 bases, with 13 bases left between them. From germline, CDR1 is MNHEY and CDR2 SVGAGI. Here the CDR3 reads CASSFDPRGSYNEQFF. CDR3 sequence (DNA): TGTGCCAGCAGTTTCGACCCCAGGGGCTCCTACAATGAGCAGTTCTTC.

The chain carries TRBV11-2 and TRBJ2-7; maybe TRBD1 (5 bases). Looked up from germline, CDR1 is SGHAT and CDR2 is FQNNGV. This CDR3 has 16 residues. With 5 bases removed from V and 5 bases from J, the gap between germline ends came to 22 bases. CDR3 protein: CASSQSRQTMYHEQYF. The CDR3 DNA reads TGTGCCAGCAGCCAGAGTCGACAGACCATGTATCACGAGCAGTACTTC.

This chain uses TRBV9 with TRBJ2-2; D might be TRBD1 (6 bases). Germline V lookup: CDR1 SGDLS, CDR2 YYNGEE. This CDR3 is 15 amino acids long. Trimming removed 2 bases from V and 6 bases from J, with 14 bases in between. The CDR3 sequence: CASSVGPAGAGELFF. Written as DNA, the CDR3 is TGTGCCAGCAGCGTTGGCCCAGCAGGGGCCGGGGAGCTGTTTTTT.

The V call is TRBV5-1, the J call TRBJ2-7; D might be TRBD1 (5 bases). V dropped 4 bases and J dropped 1 base, with 12 bases sitting between them. Germline V gene data show CDR1 as SGHRS and CDR2 as YFSETQ. The CDR3 length is 14 residues. The DNA of the CDR3 is TGCGCCAGCAGCATGGACACCCCATCCTACGAGCAGTACTTC. It is translated as CASSMDTPSYEQYF.